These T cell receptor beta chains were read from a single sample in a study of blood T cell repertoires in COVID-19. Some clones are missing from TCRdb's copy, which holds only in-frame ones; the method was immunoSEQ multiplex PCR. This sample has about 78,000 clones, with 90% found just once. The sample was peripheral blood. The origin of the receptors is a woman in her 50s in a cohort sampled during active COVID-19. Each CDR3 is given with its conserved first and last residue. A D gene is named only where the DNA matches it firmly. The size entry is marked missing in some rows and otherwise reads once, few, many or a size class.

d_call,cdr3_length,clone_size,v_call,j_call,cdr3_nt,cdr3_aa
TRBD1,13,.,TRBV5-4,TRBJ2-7,TGTGCCAGCAGCCCTCCGGACAGGGACGAGCAGTACTTC,CASSPPDRDEQYF
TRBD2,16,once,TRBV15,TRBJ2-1,TGTGCCACCAGCAGCGGGGGACTAGCGGGAAACAATGAGCAGTTCTTC,CATSSGGLAGNNEQFF
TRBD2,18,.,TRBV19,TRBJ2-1,TGTGCCAGTAGTATAGTGAATCCGGGACTAGTGTTCTACAATGAGCAGTTCTTC,CASSIVNPGLVFYNEQFF
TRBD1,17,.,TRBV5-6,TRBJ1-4,TGTGCCAGCAGCTCATCCGGGACAGGGGTTGCCGGGGGAAAACTGTTTTTT,CASSSSGTGVAGGKLFF
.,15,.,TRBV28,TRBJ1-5,TGTGCCAGCAGCCCCTACAGGAATAGCAATCAGCCCCAGCATTTT,CASSPYRNSNQPQHF
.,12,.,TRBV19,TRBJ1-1,TGTGCCAGTAGTCAGAAGTGGACTGAAGCTTTCTTT,CASSQKWTEAFF
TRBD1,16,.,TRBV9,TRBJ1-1,TGTGCCAGCAGCCCCACCGGGGACAGGGCTCTCACTGAAGCTTTCTTT,CASSPTGDRALTEAFF
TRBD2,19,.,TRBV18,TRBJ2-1,TGTGCCAGCTCACCACCAGTCGGGACTAGCGGGCTTGTATACAATGAGCAGTTCTTC,CASSPPVGTSGLVYNEQFF
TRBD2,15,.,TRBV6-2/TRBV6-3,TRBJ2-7,TGTGCCAGCAGTCCAAGACTAGCGGGAGCTGAAGAGCAGTACTTC,CASSPRLAGAEEQYF
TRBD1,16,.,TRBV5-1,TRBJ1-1,TGCGCCAGCAGCTTGGTTACAGGGGGACTGAACACTGAAGCTTTCTTT,CASSLVTGGLNTEAFF
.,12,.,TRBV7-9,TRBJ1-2,TGTGCCAGCAGCTCCGAAGGGGATGGCTACACCTTC,CASSSEGDGYTF
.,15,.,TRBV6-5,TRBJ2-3,TGTGCCAGCCGCCTTCGGAGGACTAGCACAGATACGCAGTATTTT,CASRLRRTSTDTQYF
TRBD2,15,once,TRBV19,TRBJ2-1,TGTGCCAGTATGTTTCAGCGGGAGGGCCGCAATGAGCAGTTCTTC,CASMFQREGRNEQFF
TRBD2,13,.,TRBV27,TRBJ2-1,TGTGCCATCCGGACCTACGGGAGGAATGAGCAGTTCTTC,CAIRTYGRNEQFF
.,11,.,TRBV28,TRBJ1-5,TGTGCCAGCAGCCTTAATCAGCCCCAGCATTTT,CASSLNQPQHF
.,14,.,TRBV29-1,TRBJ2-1,TGCAGCGTTGGAAAGCTATCCCCCTACAATGAGCAGTTCTTC,CSVGKLSPYNEQFF
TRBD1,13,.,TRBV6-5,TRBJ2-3,TGTGCCAGCAGTACAGGGGGCACAGATACGCAGTATTTT,CASSTGGTDTQYF
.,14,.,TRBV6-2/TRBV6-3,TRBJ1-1,TGTGCCAGCAGTTCGGGACTCTCAAACACTGAAGCTTTCTTT,CASSSGLSNTEAFF
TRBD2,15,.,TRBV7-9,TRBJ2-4,TGTGCCAGCAGCCAGACTAGCGGGAGGCAAAACATTCAGTACTTC,CASSQTSGRQNIQYF
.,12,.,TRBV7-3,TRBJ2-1,TGTGCCAGCAGCCTGGGTCAGGATGAGCAGTTCTTC,CASSLGQDEQFF
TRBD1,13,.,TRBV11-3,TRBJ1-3,TGTGCCAGTAGCACAGGGGCTGGAAACACCATATATTTT,CASSTGAGNTIYF
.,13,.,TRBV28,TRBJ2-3,TGTGCCAGCAGTTTGTCCGGGAGTGATACGCAGTATTTT,CASSLSGSDTQYF
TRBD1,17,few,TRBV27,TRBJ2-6,TGTGCCAGCAGTCACGGGACAGGGAAGTCCGGGGCCAACGTCCTGACTTTC,CASSHGTGKSGANVLTF
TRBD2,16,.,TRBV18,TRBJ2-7,TGTGCCAGCTCACCCTTCAGCGGGAGCCTTGGGGAGGAGCAGTACTTC,CASSPFSGSLGEEQYF
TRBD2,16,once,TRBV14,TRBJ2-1,TGTGCCAGCAGCCAATCGGGGAGGGCCGGCTACAATGAGCAGTTCTTC,CASSQSGRAGYNEQFF
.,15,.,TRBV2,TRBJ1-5,TGTGCCAGCAGTGAAAAAGGACACTTCAATCAGCCCCAGCATTTT,CASSEKGHFNQPQHF
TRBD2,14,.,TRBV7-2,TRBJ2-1,TGTGCCAGCTCCCCCCGGGAGGGGAACAATGAGCAGTTCTTC,CASSPREGNNEQFF
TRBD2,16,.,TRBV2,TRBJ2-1,TGTGCCAGCGCCAGGACCGGGGGGGAGTCCTACAATGAGCAGTTCTTC,CASARTGGESYNEQFF
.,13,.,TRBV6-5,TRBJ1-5,TGTGCCAGCACCTTAGCGGGCAATCAGCCCCAGCATTTT,CASTLAGNQPQHF
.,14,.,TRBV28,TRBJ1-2,TGTGCCAGCGTGCCCCTAGGACAGTTTTATGGCTACACCTTC,CASVPLGQFYGYTF
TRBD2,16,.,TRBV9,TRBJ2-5,TGTGCCAGCAGCACCGTAGCGGGAGGGCCGGGAGAGACCCAGTACTTC,CASSTVAGGPGETQYF